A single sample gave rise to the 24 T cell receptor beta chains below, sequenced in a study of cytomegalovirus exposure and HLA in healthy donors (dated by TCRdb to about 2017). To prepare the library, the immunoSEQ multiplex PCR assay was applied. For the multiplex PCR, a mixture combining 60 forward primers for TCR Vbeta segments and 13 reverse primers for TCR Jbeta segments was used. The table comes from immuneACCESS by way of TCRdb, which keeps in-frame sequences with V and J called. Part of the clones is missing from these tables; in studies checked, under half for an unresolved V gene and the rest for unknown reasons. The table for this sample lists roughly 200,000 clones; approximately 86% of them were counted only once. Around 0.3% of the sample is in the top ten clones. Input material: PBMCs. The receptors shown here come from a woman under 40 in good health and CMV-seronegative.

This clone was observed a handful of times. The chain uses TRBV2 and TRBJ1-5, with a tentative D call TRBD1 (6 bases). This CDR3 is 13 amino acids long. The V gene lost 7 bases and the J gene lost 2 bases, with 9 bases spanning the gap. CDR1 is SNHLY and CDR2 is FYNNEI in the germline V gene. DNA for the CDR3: TGTGCCAGCAAAGCAGGGGGCAATCAGCCCCAGCATTTT. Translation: CASKAGGNQPQHF.

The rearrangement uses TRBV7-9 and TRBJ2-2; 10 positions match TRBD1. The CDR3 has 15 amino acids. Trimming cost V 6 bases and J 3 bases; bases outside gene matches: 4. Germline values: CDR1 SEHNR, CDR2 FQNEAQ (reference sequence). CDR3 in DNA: TGTGCCAGCAGACCCGGGACAGGGGACACCGGGGAGCTGTTTTTT. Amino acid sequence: CASRPGTGDTGELFF.

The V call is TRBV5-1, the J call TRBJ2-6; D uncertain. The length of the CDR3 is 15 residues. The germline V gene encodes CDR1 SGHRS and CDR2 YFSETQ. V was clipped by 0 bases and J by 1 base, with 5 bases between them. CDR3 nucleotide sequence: TGCGCCAGCAGCTTGGGAGCATCTGGGGCCAACGTCCTGACTTTC. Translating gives CASSLGASGANVLTF.

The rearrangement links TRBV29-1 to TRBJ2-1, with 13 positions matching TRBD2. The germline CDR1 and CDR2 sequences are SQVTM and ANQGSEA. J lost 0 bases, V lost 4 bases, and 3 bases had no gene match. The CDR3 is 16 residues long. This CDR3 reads CSVARTSGSSYNEQFF. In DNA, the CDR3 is TGCAGCGTTGCTAGGACTAGCGGGAGCTCCTACAATGAGCAGTTCTTC.

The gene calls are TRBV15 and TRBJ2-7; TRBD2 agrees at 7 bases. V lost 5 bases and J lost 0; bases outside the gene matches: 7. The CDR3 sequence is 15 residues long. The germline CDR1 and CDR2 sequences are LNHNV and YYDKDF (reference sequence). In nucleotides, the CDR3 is TGTGCCACCAGCGGGGGGGAATTGAACTCCTACGAGCAGTACTTC. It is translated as CATSGGELNSYEQYF.

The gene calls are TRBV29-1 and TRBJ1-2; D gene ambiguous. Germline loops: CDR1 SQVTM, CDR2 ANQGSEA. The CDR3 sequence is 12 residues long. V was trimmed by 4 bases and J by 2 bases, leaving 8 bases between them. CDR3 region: CSVVGINYGYTF. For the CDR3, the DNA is TGCAGCGTTGTCGGGATAAACTATGGCTACACCTTC.

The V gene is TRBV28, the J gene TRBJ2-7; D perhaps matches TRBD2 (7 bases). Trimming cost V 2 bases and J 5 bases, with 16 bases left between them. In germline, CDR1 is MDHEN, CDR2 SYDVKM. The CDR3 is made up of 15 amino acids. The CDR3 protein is CASSLVGGHVHEQYF. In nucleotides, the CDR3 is TGTGCCAGCAGTTTAGTCGGGGGGCATGTCCACGAGCAGTACTTC.

In DNA, the CDR3 is TGCGCCAGCAGCTTGGAAGCGGGTTGGGTGACCTACGAGCAGTACTTC. It yields the protein CASSLEAGWVTYEQYF. V gene TRBV5-1 combines with J gene TRBJ2-7; possibly TRBD2 for D (6 bases). This CDR3 comprises 16 residues. Germline lookup yields CDR1 SGHRS and CDR2 YFSETQ. V lost 0 bases, J lost 2 bases, and 15 bases lay in between.

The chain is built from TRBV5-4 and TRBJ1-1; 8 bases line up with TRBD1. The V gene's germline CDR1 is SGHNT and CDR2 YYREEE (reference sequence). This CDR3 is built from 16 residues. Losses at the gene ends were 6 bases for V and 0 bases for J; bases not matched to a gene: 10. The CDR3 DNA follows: TGTGCCAGCACTCCACCAGGGGGCGCTATGAACACTGAAGCTTTCTTT. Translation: CASTPPGGAMNTEAFF.

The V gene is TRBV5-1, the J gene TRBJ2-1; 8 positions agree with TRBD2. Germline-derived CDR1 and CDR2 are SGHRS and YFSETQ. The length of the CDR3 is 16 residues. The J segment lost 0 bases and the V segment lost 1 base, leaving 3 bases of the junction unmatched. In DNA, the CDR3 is TGCGCCAGCAGCTTGACGGGGGGGAGCTCCTACAATGAGCAGTTCTTC. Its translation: CASSLTGGSSYNEQFF.

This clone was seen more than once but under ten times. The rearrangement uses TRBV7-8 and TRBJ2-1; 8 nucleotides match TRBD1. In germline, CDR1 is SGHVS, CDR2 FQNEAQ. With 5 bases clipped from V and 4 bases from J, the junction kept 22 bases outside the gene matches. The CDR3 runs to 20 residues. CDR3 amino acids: CASSTPTIETQGARYNEQFF. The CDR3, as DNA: TGTGCCAGCAGCACTCCGACGATTGAGACTCAGGGGGCGCGTTACAATGAGCAGTTCTTC.

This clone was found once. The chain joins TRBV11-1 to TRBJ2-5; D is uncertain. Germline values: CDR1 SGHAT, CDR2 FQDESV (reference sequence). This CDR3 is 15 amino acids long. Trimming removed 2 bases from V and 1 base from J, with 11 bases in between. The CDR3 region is CASSLLVGIQETQYF. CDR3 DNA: TGTGCCAGCAGCTTATTGGTTGGCATCCAAGAGACCCAGTACTTC.

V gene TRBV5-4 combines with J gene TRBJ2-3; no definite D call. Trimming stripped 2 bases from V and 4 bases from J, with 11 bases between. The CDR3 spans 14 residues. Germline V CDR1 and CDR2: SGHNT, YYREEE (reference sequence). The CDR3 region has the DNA TGTGCCAGCAGCTTAATGTCGAGCGCAGATACGCAGTATTTT. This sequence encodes CASSLMSSADTQYF.

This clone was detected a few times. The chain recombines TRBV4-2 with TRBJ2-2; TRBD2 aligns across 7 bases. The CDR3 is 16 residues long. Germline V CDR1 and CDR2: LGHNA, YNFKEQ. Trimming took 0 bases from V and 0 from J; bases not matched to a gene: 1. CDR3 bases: TGTGCCAGCAGCCAAGACCGGGGGGCGAACACCGGGGAGCTGTTTTTT. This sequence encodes CASSQDRGANTGELFF.

This CDR3 reads CASSQFPGGIGELFF. The DNA for the CDR3 is TGTGCCAGCAGCCAGTTCCCGGGGGGGATCGGGGAGCTGTTTTTT. The chain is built from TRBV14 and TRBJ2-2, with 8 bases aligning to TRBD2. After removal of 3 bases from V and 7 bases from J, the junction contained 7 bases not matched to a gene. The CDR3 extends over 15 amino acids. Germline CDR1 SGHDN, CDR2 FVKESK.

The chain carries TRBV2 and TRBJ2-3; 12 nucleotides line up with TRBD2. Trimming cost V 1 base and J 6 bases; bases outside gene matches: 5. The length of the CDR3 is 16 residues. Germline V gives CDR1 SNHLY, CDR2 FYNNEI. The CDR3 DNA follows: TGTGCCAGCAGTGAAGAACTAGCGGGGGGTGGGGATACGCAGTATTTT. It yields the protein CASSEELAGGGDTQYF.

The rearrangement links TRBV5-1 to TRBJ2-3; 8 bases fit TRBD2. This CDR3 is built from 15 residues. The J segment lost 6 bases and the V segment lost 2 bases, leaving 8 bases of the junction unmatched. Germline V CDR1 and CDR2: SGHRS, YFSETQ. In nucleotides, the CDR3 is TGCGCCAGCAGCTTTGTTGCGGGAGGAGCGGATACGCAGTATTTT. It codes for CASSFVAGGADTQYF.

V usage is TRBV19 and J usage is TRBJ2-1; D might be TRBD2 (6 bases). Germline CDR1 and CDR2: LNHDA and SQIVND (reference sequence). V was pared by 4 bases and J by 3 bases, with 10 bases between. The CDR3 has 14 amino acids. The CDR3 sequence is CASSTPGSYNEQFF. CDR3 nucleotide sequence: TGTGCCAGTAGTACACCCGGGAGCTACAATGAGCAGTTCTTC.

CDR3 loop: CAWSTGYEQYF. The DNA of the CDR3 is TGTGCCTGGAGTACAGGGTACGAGCAGTACTTC. The V and J genes are TRBV30 and TRBJ2-7; tentative D call: TRBD1 (6 bases). V lost 2 bases, J lost 4 bases, and 6 bases lay in between. Per the germline V gene, CDR1 is GTSNPN and CDR2 is SVGIG (reference sequence). The CDR3 length is 11 residues.

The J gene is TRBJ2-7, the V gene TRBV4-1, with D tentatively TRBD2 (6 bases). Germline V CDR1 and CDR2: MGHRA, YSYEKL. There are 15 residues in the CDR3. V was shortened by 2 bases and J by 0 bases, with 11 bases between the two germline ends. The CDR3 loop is CASSQLAFSSYEQYF. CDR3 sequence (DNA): TGCGCCAGCAGCCAACTAGCGTTCAGCTCCTACGAGCAGTACTTC.

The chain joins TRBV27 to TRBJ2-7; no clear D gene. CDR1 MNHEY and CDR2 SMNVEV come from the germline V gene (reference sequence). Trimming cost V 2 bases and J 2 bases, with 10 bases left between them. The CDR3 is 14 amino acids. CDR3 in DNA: TGTGCCAGCAGTTTAAACGCGATCGCCTACGAGCAGTACTTC. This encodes CASSLNAIAYEQYF.

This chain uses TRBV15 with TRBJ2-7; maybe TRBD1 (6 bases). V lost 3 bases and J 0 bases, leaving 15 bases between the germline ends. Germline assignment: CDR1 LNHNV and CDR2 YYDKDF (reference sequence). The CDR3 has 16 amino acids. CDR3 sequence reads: CATSSLQGPSSYEQYF. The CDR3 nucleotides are TGTGCCACCAGCAGTCTACAGGGTCCTAGCTCCTACGAGCAGTACTTC.

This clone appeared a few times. The CDR3 sequence is CASSRAFLSGANVLTF. CDR3 sequence (DNA): TGCGCCAGCAGCCGGGCGTTCCTCTCTGGGGCCAACGTCCTGACTTTC. This chain joins TRBV4-1 and TRBJ2-6; D gene ambiguous. CDR1 is MGHRA, CDR2 YSYEKL, per germline. CDR3 length: 16 amino acids. The V end lost 4 bases, the J end lost 0 bases, and 10 bases lay between the germline ends.

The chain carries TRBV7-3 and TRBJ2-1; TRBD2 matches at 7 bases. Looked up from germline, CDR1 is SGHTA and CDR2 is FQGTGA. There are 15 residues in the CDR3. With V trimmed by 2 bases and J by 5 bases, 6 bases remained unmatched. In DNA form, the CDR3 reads TGTGCCAGCAGCTTACTGGGGGGAGGGAACAATGAGCAGTTCTTC. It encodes CASSLLGGGNNEQFF.